The clone carrying this T cell receptor beta chain has only one observation. These data belong to a study of control samples from healthy donors and cancer patients. Profiled with immunoSEQ multiplex PCR; TCRdb holds only in-frame clones, not every one. The sample lists about 140,000 clones, roughly 92% occurring once. This CDR3 is built from 13 residues. Germline loops: CDR1 MNHEY, CDR2 SMNVEV (reference sequence). The V end was cut by 8 bases, the J end by 0 bases, with 11 bases between. The genes are TRBV27 and TRBJ2-7; D gene unclear. The origin of this receptor is a man aged 30 to 39 in good health. The sample was blood. The CDR3 protein is CASARPGSYEQYF. The CDR3 bases are TGTGCCAGCGCTCGGCCGGGCTCCTACGAGCAGTACTTC.